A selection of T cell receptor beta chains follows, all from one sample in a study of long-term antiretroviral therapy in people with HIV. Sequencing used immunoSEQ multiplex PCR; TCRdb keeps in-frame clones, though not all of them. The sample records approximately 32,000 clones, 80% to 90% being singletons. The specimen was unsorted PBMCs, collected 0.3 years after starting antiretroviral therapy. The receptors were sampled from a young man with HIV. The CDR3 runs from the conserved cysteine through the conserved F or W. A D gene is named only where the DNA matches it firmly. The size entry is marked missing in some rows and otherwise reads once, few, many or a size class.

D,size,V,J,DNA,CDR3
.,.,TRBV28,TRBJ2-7,TGTGCCAGCAGTTTTTTTGCCCAGCGGTCCTACGAGCAGTACTTC,CASSFFAQRSYEQYF
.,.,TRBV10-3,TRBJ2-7,TGTGCCATCAGTGATTGGACGGGTTCCTACGAGCAGTACTTC,CAISDWTGSYEQYF
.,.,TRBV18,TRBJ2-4,TGTGCCAGCTCACCGGCGGAGGGGGTAGCCAAAAACATTCAGTACTTC,CASSPAEGVAKNIQYF
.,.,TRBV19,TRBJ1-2,TGTGCCAGTAGTATTGGTCAGGGTTTCTATGGCTACACCTTC,CASSIGQGFYGYTF
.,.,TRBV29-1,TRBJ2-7,TGCAGCGTTGCCCGGGGGAGGAACGAGCAGTACTTC,CSVARGRNEQYF
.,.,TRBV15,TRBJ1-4,TGTGCCACCAGCGCCCAAGGAGGGGACGGGGGTGAAAAACTGTTTTTT,CATSAQGGDGGEKLFF
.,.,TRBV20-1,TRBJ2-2,TGCAGTGCCCCCGGCACCGGGGAGCTGTTTTTT,CSAPGTGELFF
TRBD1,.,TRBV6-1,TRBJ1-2,TGTGCCAGCAGTGAACCCGCAGGGGGCGATGGCTACACCTTC,CASSEPAGGDGYTF
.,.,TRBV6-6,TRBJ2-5,TGTGCCAGCAGTTACACATCCGAGGGGCCCGTTCAGACCCAGTACTTC,CASSYTSEGPVQTQYF
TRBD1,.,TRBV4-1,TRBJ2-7,TGCGCCAGCAGCCAATCCTGGGGGACAGGGGACTACGAGCAGTACTTC,CASSQSWGTGDYEQYF
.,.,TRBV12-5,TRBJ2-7,TGTGCTAGTGGTTTGGTACAGGGTTGGTCCTACGAGCAGTACTTC,CASGLVQGWSYEQYF
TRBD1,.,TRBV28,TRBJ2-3,TGTGCCAGCGGACAGGGCCACGCTAGCACAGATACGCAGTATTTT,CASGQGHASTDTQYF
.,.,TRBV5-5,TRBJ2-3,TGTGCCAGCAGCTTGGAAGGGTATGGAGCCACAGATACGCAGTATTTT,CASSLEGYGATDTQYF
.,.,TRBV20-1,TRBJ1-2,TGCAGTGCTCCTTATGAAGCTGGCTACACCTTC,CSAPYEAGYTF
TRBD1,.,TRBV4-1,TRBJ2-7,TGCGCCAGCAGCCAGCCAACAGGGGATTCCTACGAGCAGTACTTC,CASSQPTGDSYEQYF
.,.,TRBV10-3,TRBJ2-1,TGTGCCATCAGTGAGTCGGCGGAACTTTACAATGAGCAGTTCTTC,CAISESAELYNEQFF
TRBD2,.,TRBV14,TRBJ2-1,TGTGCCAGCAGCCAAGATCGGCTAGCGGGAGATGAGCAGTTCTTC,CASSQDRLAGDEQFF
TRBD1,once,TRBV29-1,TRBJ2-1,TGCAGCGCCGACACCGGGACAGATTACAATGAGCAGTTCTTC,CSADTGTDYNEQFF
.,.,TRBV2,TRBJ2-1,TGTGCCAGCACGGGGGACTACAATGAGCAGTTCTTC,CASTGDYNEQFF
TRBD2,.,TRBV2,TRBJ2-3,TGTGCCAGCAGCGAGACTAGCCGGAGCACAGATACGCAGTATTTT,CASSETSRSTDTQYF
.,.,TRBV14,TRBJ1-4,TGTGCCAGCAGCCAAGGATCAACTAATGAAAAACTGTTTTTT,CASSQGSTNEKLFF
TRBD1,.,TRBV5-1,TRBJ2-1,TGCGCCAGCAGCCCCGGACAGGGGGAGTACAATGAGCAGTTCTTC,CASSPGQGEYNEQFF
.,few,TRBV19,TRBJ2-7,TGTGCCAGTAGTATAGGGGCAGGGGAGTACGAGCAGTACTTC,CASSIGAGEYEQYF
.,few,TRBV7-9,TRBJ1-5,TGTGCCAGCAGCTTAGGAGCTAATAGCAATCAGCCCCAGCATTTT,CASSLGANSNQPQHF
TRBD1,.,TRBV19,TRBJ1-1,TGTGCCAGTAGTATAGTGGGACAGGGGGCCGAAGCTTTCTTT,CASSIVGQGAEAFF
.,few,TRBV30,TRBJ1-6,TGTGCCTGGAGTGTATTACAGGGCCTACCCCTCCACTTT,CAWSVLQGLPLHF
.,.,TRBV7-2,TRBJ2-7,TGTGCCAGCAGCAGAGGGAGAGGCGGCTCCTACGAGCAGTACTTC,CASSRGRGGSYEQYF
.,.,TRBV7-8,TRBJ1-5,TGTGCCAGCAGCTTAGCGGGAAATAGCAATCAGCCCCAGCATTTT,CASSLAGNSNQPQHF
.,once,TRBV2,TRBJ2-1,TGTGCCAGCAGTAACCGCCTATCAAGGGGAGGAATCAATGAGCAGTTCTTC,CASSNRLSRGGINEQFF
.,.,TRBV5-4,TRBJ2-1,TGTGCCAGCAGCCCACGAGACGGACAAGAGCAGTTCTTC,CASSPRDGQEQFF
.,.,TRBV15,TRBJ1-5,TGTGCCACCAGCGGTCAGGGTTCGAATCAGCCCCAGCATTTT,CATSGQGSNQPQHF
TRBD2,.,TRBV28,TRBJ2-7,TGTGCCAGCAGTTTATTCGGGCAGGGAGGGGACTACGAGCAGTACTTC,CASSLFGQGGDYEQYF
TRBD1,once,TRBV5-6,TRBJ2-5,TGTGCCAGCAGCTTGAGGGCCGACAGGGTAAAGTACCAAGAGACCCAGTACTTC,CASSLRADRVKYQETQYF
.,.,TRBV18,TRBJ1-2,TGTGCCAGCTCACCCGACAGGAGTGGCTACACCTTC,CASSPDRSGYTF
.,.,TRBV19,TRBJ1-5,TGTGCCAGTAGTTCGCAGGATAGCAATCAGCCCCAGCATTTT,CASSSQDSNQPQHF
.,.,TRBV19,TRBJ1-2,TGTGCCAGTAGTCCCCTGGGGGGATTCGATGGGGCTAACTATGGCTACACCTTC,CASSPLGGFDGANYGYTF
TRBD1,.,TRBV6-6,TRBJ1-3,TGTGCCAGCAGTTCGACAGGGACTGGAAACACCATATATTTT,CASSSTGTGNTIYF
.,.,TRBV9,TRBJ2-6,TGTGCCAGCAGCGGACATCCGGACACTCCCTCTGGGGCCAACGTCCTGACTTTC,CASSGHPDTPSGANVLTF
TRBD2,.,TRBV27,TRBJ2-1,TGTGCCAGCAGTTTAAACCCGGGAGGACCCAATGAGCAGTTCTTC,CASSLNPGGPNEQFF
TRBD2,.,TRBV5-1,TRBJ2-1,TGCGCCAGCAGCTTCACTAGCGCCCCTAAACCCTACAATGAGCAGTTCTTC,CASSFTSAPKPYNEQFF
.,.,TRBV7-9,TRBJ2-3,TGTGCCAGCAGTCCACTAGCTGCAGATACGCAGTATTTT,CASSPLAADTQYF
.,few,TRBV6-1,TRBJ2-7,TGTGCCAGCAGTGAAAGGGTCTACGAGCAGTACTTC,CASSERVYEQYF
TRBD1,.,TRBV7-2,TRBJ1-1,TGTGCCAGCAGCTTCACCACCCCCGGACAGGCTGGGGGTTTCTTT,CASSFTTPGQAGGFF
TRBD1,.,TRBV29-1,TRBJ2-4,TGCAGCGTTGTATTGGGACAGGGGAGGGATTGGGACATTCAGTACTTC,CSVVLGQGRDWDIQYF
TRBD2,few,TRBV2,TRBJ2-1,TGTGCCAGCAGTTACCCGACTAGCGGTTACTACAATGAGCAGTTCTTC,CASSYPTSGYYNEQFF